What follows describes a single TCR beta chain. Its specificity is unknown. This entry belongs to a study of T cells after posttransplantation cyclophosphamide. CDR1 SGHRS and CDR2 YFSETQ come from the germline V gene. This CDR3 has 16 amino acids. Trimming left V 1 base short and J 5 bases short, with 16 bases between. The related graft donor's blood sample was taken on the day of bone marrow donation. Clones were sequenced by immunoSEQ multiplex PCR, and TCRdb holds only the in-frame ones, with some missing. The sample contains 66,000 or so clones, 85% to 95% of which appear only once. Findings and limits, study-wide: Donor-recipient repertoire similarity was low at 1-2 months, rising over year one.

The specimen was PBMCs. This receptor was taken from a woman aged 25 to 45 in good health and a related stem cell transplant donor. The V call is TRBV5-1, the J call TRBJ2-1; weak D call: TRBD2 (7 bases). The CDR3 sequence: CASSLSFRGAHNEQFF. Written as DNA, the CDR3 is TGCGCCAGCAGCTTGTCCTTTCGGGGGGCCCACAATGAGCAGTTCTTC.